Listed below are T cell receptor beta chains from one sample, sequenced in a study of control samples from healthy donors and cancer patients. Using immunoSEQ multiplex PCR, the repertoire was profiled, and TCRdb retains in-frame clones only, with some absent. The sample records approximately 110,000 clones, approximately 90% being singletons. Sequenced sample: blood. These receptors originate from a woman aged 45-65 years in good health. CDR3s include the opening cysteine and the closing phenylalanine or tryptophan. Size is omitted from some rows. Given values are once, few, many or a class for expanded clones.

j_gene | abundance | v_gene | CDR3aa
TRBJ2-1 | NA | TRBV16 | CASSLTRRGRTYNEQFF
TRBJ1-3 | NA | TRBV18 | CASSPREGAGNTIYF
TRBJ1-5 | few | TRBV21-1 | CASSKGSSDSNQPQHF
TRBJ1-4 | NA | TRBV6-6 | CPPRGEKLFF
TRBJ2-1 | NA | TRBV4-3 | CASSQDLTIWEQFF
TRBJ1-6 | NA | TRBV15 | CATRGTGASYNSPLHF
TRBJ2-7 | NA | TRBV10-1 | CASSRTQYEQYF
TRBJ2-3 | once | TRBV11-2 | CASSLFGGGRGDTQYF
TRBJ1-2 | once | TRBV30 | CAWSVSGGYTF
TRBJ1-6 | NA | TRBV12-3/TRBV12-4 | CASSSRNSPLHF
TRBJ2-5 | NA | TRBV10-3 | CAISPTELAVGQETQYF
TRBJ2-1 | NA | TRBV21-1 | CASSKAPGTEDNEQFF
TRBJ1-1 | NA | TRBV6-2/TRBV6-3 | CASTPWGGNHTEAFF
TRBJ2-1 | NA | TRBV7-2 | CASSLSWGPSYNEQFF
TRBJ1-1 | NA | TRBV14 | CASSQWTGVTEAFF
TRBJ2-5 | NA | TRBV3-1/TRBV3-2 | CASSQGGWGREGETQYF
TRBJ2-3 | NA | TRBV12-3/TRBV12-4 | CASSFRVLDTQYF
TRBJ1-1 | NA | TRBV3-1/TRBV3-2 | CASSLRDRSPNTEAFF
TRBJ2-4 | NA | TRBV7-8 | CASSSPTSGPQNIQYF
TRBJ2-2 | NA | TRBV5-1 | CASSLKDSTGELFF
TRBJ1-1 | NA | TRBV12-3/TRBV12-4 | CASSLGLNTEAFF
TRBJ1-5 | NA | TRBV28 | CASSPGTVLQPQHF
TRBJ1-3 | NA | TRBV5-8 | CASSLAPPGNTIYF
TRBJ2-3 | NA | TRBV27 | CASSLDRSPSTDTQYF
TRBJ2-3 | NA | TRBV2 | CASSLIAGGLSTDTQYF
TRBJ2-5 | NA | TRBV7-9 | CASSLSMGVAETQYF
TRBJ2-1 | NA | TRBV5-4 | CASIPGTGGRNEQFF
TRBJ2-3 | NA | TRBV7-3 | CASSPGELPTDTQYF
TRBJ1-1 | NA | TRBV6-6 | CASSYTRQEAFF
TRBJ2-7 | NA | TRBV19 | CASTPSGTGLYEQYF
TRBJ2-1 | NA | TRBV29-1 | CSVLGGSGSYNEQFF
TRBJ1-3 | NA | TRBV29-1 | CSVAWDTRPGLRGDTIYF
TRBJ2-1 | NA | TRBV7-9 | CASSQTGVYNEQFF
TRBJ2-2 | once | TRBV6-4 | CASSIIAGLAGELFF
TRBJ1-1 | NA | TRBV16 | CASSVTTVATEAFF
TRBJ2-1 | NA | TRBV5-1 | CASSSTGGPYNEQFF
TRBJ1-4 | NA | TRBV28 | CASSLAGGTNEKLFF
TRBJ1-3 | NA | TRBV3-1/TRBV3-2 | CASSPNSGNTIYF
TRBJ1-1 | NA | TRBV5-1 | CASSLSKGNTEAFF
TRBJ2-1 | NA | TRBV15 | CATSRDRTSGGEQFF
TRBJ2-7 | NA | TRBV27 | CASSFRAFYEQYF
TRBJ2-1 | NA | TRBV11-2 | CASSNRVYEQFF
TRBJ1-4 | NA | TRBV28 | CASSNLTGRANEKLFF
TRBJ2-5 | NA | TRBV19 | CASSISQTQYF
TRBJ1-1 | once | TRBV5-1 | CASSFGLQERTEAFF
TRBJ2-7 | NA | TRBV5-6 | CASSLTGFSRNEQYF
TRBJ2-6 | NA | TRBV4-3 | CASSDPMSGANVLTF
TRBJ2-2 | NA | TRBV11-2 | CASSPYRLASTGELFF
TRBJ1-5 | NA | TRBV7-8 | CASREGESNQPQHF
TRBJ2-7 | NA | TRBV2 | CARRRVADHEQYF